The next 8 T cell receptor beta chains were all read from a single sample in a study of blood T cell repertoires in COVID-19. The table came from immunoSEQ multiplex PCR; TCRdb's copy has only in-frame clones and leaves some out. The data show 250,000 to 300,000 clones, with roughly 91% seen just once and approximately 2% held by the top ten. Sequenced input: PBMCs or T cells enriched from blood (not recorded which). The receptor set was obtained from a woman aged 55-69 years who had recovered from COVID-19.

This chain connects TRBV30 to TRBJ1-5; 9 bases match TRBD1. In germline, CDR1 is GTSNPN, CDR2 SVGIG (reference sequence). The junction had 5 bases not matched to a gene; V was cut back by 3 bases and J by 8 bases. This CDR3 contains 13 residues. The CDR3 DNA is TGTGCCTGGAGCGGACAGGGGTTTGAGCCCCAGCATTTT. Translating it yields CAWSGQGFEPQHF.

The J gene is TRBJ2-7, the V gene TRBV10-3; 10 nucleotides agree with TRBD2. CDR1 ENHRY and CDR2 SYGVKD come from the germline V gene. J was trimmed by 0 bases and V by 3 bases; bases with no gene match: 5. This CDR3 has 16 amino acids. The CDR3 DNA reads as TGTGCCATCAGTGATCTATCTAGCGGGAGCTCCTACGAGCAGTACTTC. Protein: CAISDLSSGSSYEQYF.

V usage is TRBV6-4 and J usage is TRBJ2-5, with D possibly being TRBD2 (5 bases). The CDR3 contains 13 residues. V was cut by 4 bases and J by 2 bases, with 8 bases left in between. Germline V lookup: CDR1 MRHNA, CDR2 SNTAGT. CDR3 sequence reads: CASSARAQETQYF. DNA of the CDR3: TGTGCCAGCAGTGCGAGGGCGCAAGAGACCCAGTACTTC.

This sequence joins TRBV19 and TRBJ2-2; 13 nucleotides line up with TRBD2. In germline, CDR1 is LNHDA, CDR2 SQIVND (reference sequence). After removal of 4 bases from V and 0 bases from J, the junction contained 8 bases not matched to a gene. The CDR3 loop spans 19 amino acids. The CDR3 DNA reads as TGTGCCAGTAGTAGGGGACTAGCGGGGTATCTAGCGAACACCGGGGAGCTGTTTTTT. Translated: CASSRGLAGYLANTGELFF.

This clone appeared a single time. The chain recombines TRBV10-2 with TRBJ2-2; tentatively, D is TRBD1 (5 bases). The CDR3 totals 14 residues. CDR1 and CDR2 from the germline V gene are WSHSY and SAAADI. V was shortened by 4 bases and J by 6 bases, with 12 bases between the two germline ends. CDR3 in amino acids: CASSGTSRPGELFF. The DNA of the CDR3 is TGCGCCAGCAGTGGGACAAGTCGCCCCGGGGAGCTGTTTTTT.

The rearrangement links TRBV3-1 (or the pseudogene TRBV3-2) to TRBJ2-1; D is possibly TRBD2 (5 bases). Germline CDR1 is LGHDT and CDR2 is YNNKEL (reference sequence). Deletions cut 4 bases from V and 3 bases from J, with 13 bases between. The CDR3 is made up of 15 amino acids. CDR3 amino acids: CASSRGSLGYNEQFF. CDR3 sequence (DNA): TGTGCCAGCAGCCGAGGGAGTTTAGGCTACAATGAGCAGTTCTTC.

The rearrangement uses TRBV6-5 and TRBJ1-1, with D unclear. Trimming took 2 bases from V and 10 from J, leaving 8 bases between them. Germline CDR1 and CDR2: MNHEY and SVGAGI. CDR3 length: 11 residues. The CDR3 region is CASSYREAAFF. The CDR3 coding sequence is TGTGCCAGCAGTTACCGGGAGGCAGCTTTCTTT.

This clone was counted only a few times. The chain recombines TRBV6-5 with TRBJ1-5; D is undetermined. The CDR3 has 14 residues. From germline, CDR1 is MNHEY and CDR2 SVGAGI. Between the trimmed V and J ends, which lost 7 bases and 0 bases, there was a span of 10 bases. Here the CDR3 DNA reads TGTGCCAGCAAAGAGGTTTATAGCAATCAGCCCCAGCATTTT. Its translation is CASKEVYSNQPQHF.